These 23 T cell receptor beta chains originate from one sample sequenced in a study of cytomegalovirus exposure and HLA in healthy donors. The PCR made use of 60 Vbeta and 13 Jbeta primers. Libraries were prepared by immunoSEQ multiplex PCR; TCRdb keeps only in-frame clonotypes and omits some of them. The table has more than 60,000 clones, more than 75% seen once; the top ten hold 2.5% to 3.5%. The sample taken for sequencing was PBMCs. These receptors originate from a man between 18 and 29 years old in good health and CMV-seronegative.

V is TRBV4-2 and J is TRBJ1-5; 8 nucleotides match TRBD1. The germline gives CDR1 LGHNA, CDR2 YNFKEQ. V was pared by 4 bases and J by 0 bases, with 8 bases of the junction left unmatched. The CDR3 consists of 17 residues. The CDR3 loop reads CASSPKAGQGSNQPQHF. The CDR3 nucleotides are TGTGCCAGCAGCCCCAAAGCCGGACAGGGTAGCAATCAGCCCCAGCATTTT.

The rearrangement uses TRBV11-1 and TRBJ2-1; 12 positions agree with TRBD2. With 5 bases clipped from V and 8 bases from J, the junction kept 10 bases outside the gene matches. This CDR3 contains 16 residues. In germline, CDR1 is SGHAT, CDR2 FQDESV (reference sequence). The CDR3 coding sequence is TGTGCCAGCAGCCTCTCACCTAGCGGGGGGGGCGATGAGCAGTTCTTC. Its protein is CASSLSPSGGGDEQFF. Full variable domain (outside the CDR3, taken from reference TRBV11-1 and TRBJ2-1): EAEVAQSPRYKITEKSQAVAFWCDPISGHATLYWYRQILGQGPELLVQFQDESVVDDSQLPKDRFSAERLKGVDSTLKIQPAELGDSAMYLCASSLSPSGGGDEQFFGPGTRLTVL.

This clone was detected only once. The chain has TRBV7-6 and TRBJ1-3; no reliable D call. Germline V gives CDR1 SGHVS, CDR2 FNYEAQ. The CDR3 covers 15 residues. Between the trimmed V and J ends, which lost 5 bases and 1 base, there was a span of 12 bases. Written as DNA, the CDR3 is TGTGCCAGCAGCCCATTGGAGGTATCTGGAAACACCATATATTTT. Translating it yields CASSPLEVSGNTIYF. Supplemented by reference TRBV7-6 and TRBJ1-3, the full variable domain reads GAGVSQSPRYKVTKRGQDVALRCDPISGHVSLYWYRQALGQGPEFLTYFNYEAQQDKSGLPNDRFSAERPEGSISTLTIQRTEQRDSAMYRCASSPLEVSGNTIYFGEGSWLTVV.

The chain links TRBV7-2 to TRBJ2-7; 8 nucleotides line up with TRBD2. The CDR3 runs to 13 residues. V lost 1 base to trimming and J lost 7 bases; unmatched junction nucleotides: 3. Looked up from germline, CDR1 is SGHTA and CDR2 is FQGNSA. CDR3 region: CASSLGGLGEQYV. The DNA for the CDR3 is TGTGCCAGCAGCTTAGGGGGACTAGGGGAGCAGTACGTC.

There are a few counts of this clone. The J gene is TRBJ2-7, the V gene TRBV6-1; D perhaps matches TRBD2 (6 bases). This CDR3 contains 14 residues. Trimming cost V 4 bases and J 6 bases, with 16 bases left between them. Germline V gives CDR1 MNHNS, CDR2 SASEGT. The CDR3 bases are TGTGCCAGCAGTGCAGAAGCGGGCAGCGGCGAGCAGTACGTC. It yields the protein CASSAEAGSGEQYV.

V usage is TRBV27 and J usage is TRBJ2-2; 10 bases fit TRBD1. The CDR3 runs 17 residues. Looked up from germline, CDR1 is MNHEY and CDR2 is SMNVEV (reference sequence). Losses at the gene ends were 8 bases for V and 4 bases for J; bases not matched to a gene: 13. The chain's CDR3 is CASRGTAGQGPTGELFF. The DNA of the CDR3 is TGTGCCAGCCGCGGGACGGCGGGACAGGGGCCCACCGGGGAGCTGTTTTTT.

The rearrangement links TRBV25-1 to TRBJ1-4; 7 bases are a match to TRBD1. J was trimmed by 8 bases and V by 3 bases; bases with no gene match: 6. The CDR3 runs 14 residues. In germline, CDR1 is MGHDK, CDR2 SYGVNS. CDR3 sequence reads: CASSDTGAGEKLFF. DNA of the CDR3: TGTGCCAGCAGTGACACAGGGGCTGGGGAAAAACTGTTTTTT.

The J gene is TRBJ2-1, the V gene TRBV6-5; 9 positions match TRBD2. V gave up 2 bases and J gave up 4 bases; unmatched junction bases: 3. In germline, CDR1 is MNHEY, CDR2 SVGAGI. CDR3 length: 15 residues. CDR3 protein: CASSYAGLAYNEQFF. The CDR3 DNA sequence: TGTGCCAGCAGTTACGCGGGACTAGCATACAATGAGCAGTTCTTC.

CDR3 sequence reads: CASSSLRNEQFF. DNA of the CDR3: TGTGCCAGCAGCTCCCTTCGCAATGAGCAGTTCTTC. The chain is built from TRBV11-2 and TRBJ2-1; D remains ambiguous. This CDR3 has 12 residues. The germline CDR1 and CDR2 sequences are SGHAT and FQNNGV. Trimming shortened V by 4 bases and J by 6 bases, and 7 bases separated the two germline ends.

A single count supports this clone. The chain employs TRBV5-4 and TRBJ2-2, with D maybe TRBD1 (5 bases). Trimming took off 4 bases at V and 7 bases at J, with 23 bases between the two ends. This CDR3 spans 17 amino acids. The germline gives CDR1 SGHNT, CDR2 YYREEE (reference sequence). As DNA, the CDR3 is TGTGCCAGCAGCCCGGACATGAGGTGGACCGATGACGGGGAGCTGTTTTTT. Residues: CASSPDMRWTDDGELFF.

The J gene is TRBJ1-1, the V gene TRBV6-5; no firm D call. Germline assignment: CDR1 MNHEY and CDR2 SVGAGI. The CDR3 is 14 amino acids. The V gene lost 5 bases and the J gene lost 2 bases, with 12 bases spanning the gap. DNA for the CDR3: TGTGCCAGCAGTCGCCCGGCAGGAAACACTGAAGCTTTCTTT. Translated, it gives CASSRPAGNTEAFF.

This chain joins TRBV5-6 and TRBJ1-6; D gene ambiguous. The CDR3 runs 15 residues. Germline values: CDR1 SGHDT, CDR2 YYEEEE. V was pared by 4 bases and J by 0 bases, with 8 bases between. Written as DNA, the CDR3 is TGTGCCAGCAGCGCGGCAGTCTCCTATAATTCACCCCTCCACTTT. Translation: CASSAAVSYNSPLHF.

V is TRBV11-2 and J is TRBJ1-3; D not certain. The CDR3 loop spans 15 amino acids. Trimming took 0 bases from V and 0 from J, leaving 6 bases between them. Looked up from germline, CDR1 is SGHAT and CDR2 is FQNNGV. This CDR3 reads CASSLDSNSGNTIYF. The CDR3 DNA sequence: TGTGCCAGCAGCTTAGATAGCAACTCTGGAAACACCATATATTTT.

This clone was recorded a few times. The chain uses TRBV5-1 and TRBJ1-2; 7 positions match TRBD1. Germline V gene sequence: CDR1 SGHRS, CDR2 YFSETQ. The CDR3 is made up of 14 amino acids. V was clipped by 0 bases and J by 8 bases; unmatched bases: 7. The CDR3 spells CASSLEGATLGYTF. The CDR3 nucleotides are TGCGCCAGCAGCTTGGAGGGGGCAACTCTCGGCTACACCTTC.

This clone was recorded once. The chain joins TRBV6-1 to TRBJ2-7; D perhaps matches TRBD1 (6 bases). The V end lost 0 bases, the J end lost 1 base, and 10 bases lay between the germline ends. The CDR3 loop spans 15 amino acids. The V gene's germline CDR1 is MNHNS and CDR2 SASEGT. In DNA, the CDR3 is TGTGCCAGCAGTGAAGCCCCAGGACAGTCCTACGAGCAGTACTTC. It encodes CASSEAPGQSYEQYF.

CDR3 protein: CASTSQGNGYTF. CDR3 coding DNA: TGTGCCAGTACGAGCCAGGGGAATGGCTACACCTTC. The V and J genes are TRBV19 and TRBJ1-2; D might be TRBD1 (6 bases). CDR1 and CDR2 (germline): LNHDA, SQIVND (reference sequence). The V and J ends lost 7 bases and 6 bases respectively, with 12 bases between them. The CDR3 covers 12 residues.

This sequence joins TRBV4-1 and TRBJ2-5, with 16 bases aligning to TRBD2. V lost 0 bases, J lost 4 bases, and 5 bases stayed unmatched. Germline V lookup: CDR1 MGHRA, CDR2 YSYEKL. The CDR3 covers 18 residues. The CDR3 spells CASSQEGTSGGATETQYF. In nucleotides, the CDR3 is TGCGCCAGCAGCCAAGAGGGGACTAGCGGGGGGGCGACAGAGACCCAGTACTTC.

J is TRBJ2-3 and V is TRBV7-2; TRBD1 is a possible D gene (6 bases). The ends were cut back, 10 bases at V and 5 bases at J, with 19 bases in the middle. This CDR3 is 14 amino acids long. Germline CDR1 SGHTA, CDR2 FQGNSA. As DNA, the CDR3 is TGTGCCACCTGCTCGGGACAAGGTTTAGATACGCAGTATTTT. Its translation: CATCSGQGLDTQYF.

This clone was seen a few times. The chain carries TRBV28 and TRBJ1-2; the D is unclear. Looked up from germline, CDR1 is MDHEN and CDR2 is SYDVKM. The V end lost 5 bases, the J end lost 2 bases, and 12 bases lay between the germline ends. This CDR3 comprises 14 residues. Here the CDR3 DNA reads TGTGCCAGCAGTAACGGGATTTACAACTATGGCTACACCTTC. This codes for CASSNGIYNYGYTF.

The V and J genes are TRBV4-1 and TRBJ2-7; 9 positions agree with TRBD1. This CDR3 spans 16 amino acids. Looked up from germline, CDR1 is MGHRA and CDR2 is YSYEKL. With V trimmed by 1 base and J by 6 bases, 10 bases remained unmatched. The CDR3 sequence: CASSQGPGQGQAEQYV. In nucleotides, the CDR3 is TGCGCCAGCAGCCAAGGACCGGGACAGGGCCAGGCCGAGCAGTACGTC.

V usage is TRBV6-1 and J usage is TRBJ2-2, with 11 bases that match TRBD2. The V gene end was trimmed by 8 bases and the J gene end by 1 base; junction bases not matched to a gene: 0. The germline gives CDR1 MNHNS, CDR2 SASEGT. CDR3 size: 14 residues. CDR3 nucleotide sequence: TGTGCCAGCGGGACTAGCGGGAACACCGGGGAGCTGTTTTTT. Translating gives CASGTSGNTGELFF.

The sample holds a few counts of this clone. This chain uses TRBV5-1 with TRBJ1-3, with 7 bases that match TRBD1. The ends lost 3 bases at V and 0 bases at J; junction bases unmatched: 6. The CDR3 is 16 residues long. Germline V lookup: CDR1 SGHRS, CDR2 YFSETQ. The CDR3 loop reads CASSYIQGSSGNTIYF. The CDR3 nucleotides are TGCGCCAGCAGCTATATACAGGGGAGCTCTGGAAACACCATATATTTT.

This clone was seen more than once but under ten times. The V and J genes are TRBV7-6 and TRBJ2-2; tentative D call: TRBD1 (7 bases). Trimming shortened V by 8 bases and J by 2 bases, and 12 bases separated the two germline ends. The CDR3 covers 14 residues. Germline lookup yields CDR1 SGHVS and CDR2 FNYEAQ. CDR3 residues: CASDGGGNTGELFF. The DNA of the CDR3 is TGTGCCAGCGACGGAGGGGGCAACACCGGGGAGCTGTTTTTT.